This T cell receptor (beta chain) was observed in a study of T cells of healthy individuals. There are 13 residues in the CDR3. Per the germline V gene, CDR1 is SGHKS and CDR2 is YYEKEE (reference sequence). V was pared by 0 bases and J by 4 bases, with 7 bases between. TCRdb re-analysed the 5' RACE reads in MiXCR, keeping a single row per CDR3 protein. Of about 96,000 distinct CDR3 sequences in the sample, about 16% were seen once. This clonotype has more than one count but fewer than ten. V is TRBV5-5 and J is TRBJ2-5; D is unclear. This TCR was sampled from a human donor in good health. The CDR3 DNA sequence: TGTGCCAGCAGCTTGGACCCCTTAGAGACCCAGTACTTC. Residues: CASSLDPLETQYF.